These 18 T cell receptor beta chains came from one sample sequenced in a study of identical twins. TCRdb itself ran the 5' RACE reads through MiXCR, one entry per CDR3 protein. This repertoire shows under 500,000 distinct CDR3 sequences, over 11% found once; its top ten account for about 1%. Another study also made use of these data, one on yellow fever vaccine responses in identical twins.

Sample: CD4+ T cells sorted from blood. The receptors were gathered from a woman in her late teens or twenties in good health.

V is TRBV11-2 and J is TRBJ2-7, with a weak D call TRBD1 (5 bases). The V gene lost 4 bases and the J gene lost 5 bases, with 15 bases spanning the gap. The CDR3 contains 14 residues. The germline V gene encodes CDR1 SGHAT and CDR2 FQNNGV. CDR3 DNA: TGTGCCAGCAGCTCGGGCCTGTCCAGGGACGAGCAGTACTTC. Its translation: CASSSGLSRDEQYF.

This clonotype was seen a few times. This chain joins TRBV7-9 and TRBJ1-4; TRBD1 is a possible D gene (6 bases). Germline lookup yields CDR1 SEHNR and CDR2 FQNEAQ (reference sequence). V was clipped by 7 bases and J by 8 bases, with 11 bases between them. The CDR3 has 12 residues. CDR3 region: CASTGAGEKLFF. The CDR3 coding sequence is TGTGCCAGCACGGGGGCCGGGGAAAAACTGTTTTTT.

This clonotype appeared many times. The V call is TRBV20-1, the J call TRBJ2-7; D is perhaps TRBD2 (6 bases). V was cut by 5 bases and J by 3 bases, with 17 bases left in between. The CDR3 runs 14 residues. CDR1 DFQATT and CDR2 SNEGSKA come from the germline V gene (reference sequence). The CDR3 DNA reads TGCAGTGCTGAGGAAGGGCTAGCGAACTACGAGCAGTACTTC. This gives the protein CSAEEGLANYEQYF.

The rearrangement uses TRBV20-1 and TRBJ2-5, with D unresolved. V lost 2 bases, J lost 3 bases, and 13 bases lay in between. Germline loops: CDR1 DFQATT, CDR2 SNEGSKA (reference sequence). CDR3 length: 14 residues. The CDR3 is CSARIPGGKETQYF. The CDR3 bases are TGCAGTGCTAGAATCCCAGGCGGAAAAGAGACCCAGTACTTC.

This clonotype occurred many times. The gene calls are TRBV29-1 and TRBJ2-7; tentatively, D is TRBD1 or TRBD2 (5 bases each). Trimming took 8 bases from V and 0 from J, leaving 8 bases between them. CDR3 size: 11 residues. Germline CDR1 SQVTM, CDR2 ANQGSEA. CDR3 DNA: TGCAGCTACGGGACCTCCTACGAGCAGTACTTC. Residues: CSYGTSYEQYF.

This clonotype has a handful of counts. The V and J genes are TRBV29-1 and TRBJ2-3, with 10 bases identical to TRBD2. Germline V gene lookup returns CDR1 SQVTM and CDR2 ANQGSEA. The trim removed 5 bases at V and 2 bases at J, leaving 7 bases unmatched. CDR3 length: 15 amino acids. This CDR3 reads CSVIGTSAHTDTQYF. CDR3 nucleotide sequence: TGCAGCGTTATCGGGACTAGCGCACACACAGATACGCAGTATTTT.

The sample holds many counts of this clonotype. V is TRBV7-2 and J is TRBJ2-6; D unresolved. Germline V gives CDR1 SGHTA, CDR2 FQGNSA. The CDR3 spans 14 residues. V dropped 4 bases and J dropped 0 bases, with 4 bases sitting between them. The CDR3 nucleotides are TGTGCCAGCAGCTCCAACTCTGGGGCCAACGTCCTGACTTTC. Its translation is CASSSNSGANVLTF. Filled out from reference TRBV7-2 and TRBJ2-6, the complete variable domain reads GAGVSQSPSNKVTEKGKDVELRCDPISGHTALYWYRQSLGQGLEFLIYFQGNSAPDKSGLPSDRFSAERTGGSVSTLTIQRTQQEDSAVYLCASSSNSGANVLTFGAGSRLTVL.

This clonotype turned up a few times. The J gene is TRBJ2-3, the V gene TRBV27; 9 nucleotides agree with TRBD2. V lost 5 bases and J lost 3; bases outside the gene matches: 9. This CDR3 is built from 16 residues. The V gene's germline CDR1 is MNHEY and CDR2 SMNVEV (reference sequence). The CDR3 bases are TGTGCCAGCAGTCCCAGGTGGCTAGCGGGGACAGATACGCAGTATTTT. It yields the protein CASSPRWLAGTDTQYF.

The table lists this clonotype with a few counts. This chain links TRBV27 with TRBJ2-7, with no clear D. Germline lookup yields CDR1 MNHEY and CDR2 SMNVEV (reference sequence). The CDR3 is 15 residues long. V was pared by 2 bases and J by 0 bases, with 11 bases between. CDR3 in amino acids: CASSLGQTSSYEQYF. DNA of the CDR3: TGTGCCAGCAGTTTAGGTCAGACGAGCTCCTACGAGCAGTACTTC.

This clonotype was counted a few times. This sequence joins TRBV11-2 and TRBJ2-4; D remains ambiguous. This CDR3 is built from 15 residues. The germline V gene encodes CDR1 SGHAT and CDR2 FQNNGV. V lost 3 bases, J lost 0 bases, and 9 bases lay in between. As DNA, the CDR3 is TGTGCCAGCAGCTTCCAGAGTATAGCCAAAAACATTCAGTACTTC. Residues: CASSFQSIAKNIQYF. Full variable domain (remainder filled in from reference TRBV11-2 and TRBJ2-4): EAGVAQSPRYKIIEKRQSVAFWCNPISGHATLYWYQQILGQGPKLLIQFQNNGVVDDSQLPKDRFSAERLKGVDSTLKIQPAKLEDSAVYLCASSFQSIAKNIQYFGAGTRLSVL.

In this sample, this clonotype turned up many times. The chain is built from TRBV6-5 and TRBJ2-3; TRBD2 agrees at 7 bases. Germline CDR1 and CDR2: MNHEY and SVGAGI. Trimming removed 5 bases from V and 6 bases from J; junction bases left unmatched: 17. CDR3 length: 17 amino acids. The CDR3 bases are TGTGCCAGCAGTACTAAGGGGTTGACTAGCAAGGACGATACGCAGTATTTT. This encodes CASSTKGLTSKDDTQYF.

The chain recombines TRBV11-2 with TRBJ2-1; D possibly matches TRBD1 or TRBD2 (6 bases each). V was pared by 0 bases and J by 2 bases, with 11 bases between. The germline CDR1 and CDR2 sequences are SGHAT and FQNNGV. CDR3 size: 16 residues. The CDR3 is CASSLEGGLTYNEQFF. Written as DNA, the CDR3 is TGTGCCAGCAGCTTAGAGGGGGGCTTAACCTACAATGAGCAGTTCTTC.

The gene calls are TRBV7-3 and TRBJ2-1, with no clear D. The CDR3 consists of 14 residues. The V gene lost 2 bases and the J gene lost 15 bases, with 20 bases spanning the gap. CDR1 SGHTA and CDR2 FQGTGA come from the germline V gene. The CDR3 sequence is CASSLHLAGSPRFF. The CDR3 DNA is TGTGCCAGCAGCTTACACCTCGCCGGAAGCCCCCGGTTCTTC.

In this sample, this clonotype turned up many times. The chain carries TRBV29-1 and TRBJ2-5, with a possible D match to TRBD2 (5 bases). V shed 4 bases and J shed 5 bases, with 14 bases lying between them. Looked up from germline, CDR1 is SQVTM and CDR2 is ANQGSEA. The CDR3 is 13 amino acids. The CDR3 DNA is TGCAGCGTTGCATTAGCGTCTGGGGAGACCCAGTACTTC. Encoded protein: CSVALASGETQYF. The complete variable domain, with remaining parts taken from reference TRBV29-1 and TRBJ2-5, reads SAVISQKPSRDICQRGTSLTIQCQVDSQVTMMFWYRQQPGQSLTLIATANQGSEATYESGFVIDKFPISRPNLTFSTLTVSNMSPEDSSIYLCSVALASGETQYFGPGTRLLVL.

This clonotype was recorded at least ten times. This rearrangement joins TRBV11-2 to TRBJ2-7, with 9 positions matching TRBD2. The germline gives CDR1 SGHAT, CDR2 FQNNGV. After removal of 0 bases from V and 7 bases from J, the junction contained 7 bases not matched to a gene. The CDR3 sequence is 15 residues long. The chain's CDR3 is CASSLDGGRAREQYF. The CDR3 DNA follows: TGTGCCAGCAGCTTAGATGGCGGGAGGGCGCGAGAGCAGTACTTC. Supplemented by reference TRBV11-2 and TRBJ2-7, the full variable domain reads EAGVAQSPRYKIIEKRQSVAFWCNPISGHATLYWYQQILGQGPKLLIQFQNNGVVDDSQLPKDRFSAERLKGVDSTLKIQPAKLEDSAVYLCASSLDGGRAREQYFGPGTRLTVT.

The genes are TRBV12-3 or TRBV12-4 and TRBJ2-1, with unresolved D. The CDR3 consists of 10 residues. With 3 bases removed from V and 15 bases from J, the gap between germline ends came to 9 bases. The CDR3 loop is CASSLGPPFF. The DNA for the CDR3 is TGTGCCAGCAGTTTGGGCCCCCCGTTCTTC.

This clonotype was counted many times. The CDR3 DNA is TGCGCCAGCAGCTTGGAAGGACCCGGCTCCTACAATGAGCAGTTCTTC. Translation: CASSLEGPGSYNEQFF. The genes are TRBV5-1 and TRBJ2-1; D unclear. Germline V CDR1 and CDR2: SGHRS, YFSETQ. This CDR3 is 16 amino acids long. V gave up 0 bases and J gave up 0 bases, with 10 bases separating them.

This clonotype has at least ten counts. The gene calls are TRBV7-2 and TRBJ2-5, with D perhaps assigned TRBD1 or TRBD2 (5 bases each). The CDR3 is made up of 15 amino acids. The V gene lost 4 bases and the J gene lost 6 bases, with 18 bases spanning the gap. Germline CDR1 reads SGHTA; CDR2 reads FQGNSA. Here the CDR3 DNA reads TGTGCCAGCAGCTCGTTGGGGGACGGTAGAAAGACCCAGTACTTC. Translating it yields CASSSLGDGRKTQYF.